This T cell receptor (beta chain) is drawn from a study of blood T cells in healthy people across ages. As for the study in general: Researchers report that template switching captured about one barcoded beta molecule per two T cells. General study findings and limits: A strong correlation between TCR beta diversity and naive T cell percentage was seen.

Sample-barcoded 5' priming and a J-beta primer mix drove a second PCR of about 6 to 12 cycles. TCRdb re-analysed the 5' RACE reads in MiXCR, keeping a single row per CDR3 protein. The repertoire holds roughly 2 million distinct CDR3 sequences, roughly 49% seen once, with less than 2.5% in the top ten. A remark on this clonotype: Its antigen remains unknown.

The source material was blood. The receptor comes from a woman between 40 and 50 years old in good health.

The CDR3: CASSSTDTTNYGYTF. The DNA for the CDR3 is TGCGCCAGCAGCTCCACGGACACTACTAACTATGGCTACACCTTC. The rearrangement joins TRBV4-3 to TRBJ1-2, with a possible D match to TRBD1 (5 bases). Germline V CDR1 and CDR2: LGHNA, YSLEER. The CDR3 is 15 amino acids. The germline V and J ends were trimmed by 5 bases and 0 bases, with 13 bases remaining between them.